The rows below give T cell receptor beta chains drawn from one sample of a study of cytomegalovirus exposure and HLA in healthy donors. Assay used: immunoSEQ multiplex PCR; TCRdb lists only in-frame clones, some missing. Of about 200,000 clones in the sample, 75% to 85% were seen once. Sequenced: PBMCs. The receptors derive from a young woman in good health and CMV-seropositive. The conserved cysteine and the conserved F or W are not part of the CDR3 here. Size is stated for part of the rows, as once, few or many counts, or as a class when the clone is expanded.

TRBJ1-1 | 14 | TRBV18 | . | ASSPPEGYGNTEAF
TRBJ1-1 | 11 | TRBV6-5 | . | ASSYSTRGEAF
TRBJ1-2 | 11 | TRBV2 | once | ASRGQGVFGYT
TRBJ1-1 | 12 | TRBV6-4 | . | ASSDSRTEGAAF
TRBJ1-4 | 14 | TRBV11-2 | . | ASSYLIDSSNEKLF
TRBJ2-7 | 13 | TRBV15 | once | ATSLPGLAGYEQY
TRBJ1-5 | 11 | TRBV6-6 | . | ASHRQGDQPQH
TRBJ1-1 | 13 | TRBV7-2 | . | ASSLTGLSNTEAF
TRBJ2-1 | 13 | TRBV10-2 | . | ASSPGRGRVNEQF
TRBJ2-7 | 15 | TRBV7-9 | . | ASSSGLAGEGPYEQY
TRBJ1-2 | 14 | TRBV4-1 | once | ASSQEEADYNYGYT
TRBJ2-7 | 13 | TRBV13 | . | ASSSRLSGRFEQY
TRBJ2-7 | 15 | TRBV27 | . | ASSPSGTGDLHYEQY
TRBJ2-3 | 11 | TRBV5-1 | . | ASTDAVEDTQY
TRBJ2-3 | 10 | TRBV27 | . | ASSLSRDTQY
TRBJ2-7 | 11 | TRBV29-1 | . | SASGTGEGEQY
TRBJ1-5 | 12 | TRBV30 | once | AWSVFSTGQPQH
TRBJ1-2 | 12 | TRBV27 | . | ASSPRGTNYGYT
TRBJ1-5 | 14 | TRBV6-6 | . | ASSRRTGDSNQPQH
TRBJ2-7 | 14 | TRBV9 | . | ASSVGPGQGAYEQY
TRBJ1-5 | 13 | TRBV27 | . | ASSLSIQGGQPQH
TRBJ1-5 | 11 | TRBV6-1 | . | ASSVDRDQPQH
TRBJ2-3 | 10 | TRBV5-6 | . | ASSLEWATQY
TRBJ1-4 | 14 | TRBV6-5 | . | ASSYSIRAGNEKLF
TRBJ2-7 | 12 | TRBV2 | . | ASKFSGSSYEQY
TRBJ2-1 | 14 | TRBV5-8 | . | ASSFRAGDLRNEQF
TRBJ2-5 | 14 | TRBV5-1 | . | ASRLDSGAGRETQY
TRBJ2-7 | 11 | TRBV6-1 | . | ASNVGGWVEQY
TRBJ2-5 | 11 | TRBV7-9 | . | ASSFDRLETQY
TRBJ2-5 | 13 | TRBV7-6 | . | ASSPRLAEEETQY
TRBJ2-3 | 9 | TRBV4-2 | few | ASSQGGTQY
TRBJ1-3 | 12 | TRBV5-1 | . | ASMPQGVGNTIY
TRBJ2-7 | 11 | TRBV27 | . | ASSLVFSDEQY
TRBJ1-1 | 12 | TRBV5-1 | . | ASSLVGQYTEAF
TRBJ2-7 | 14 | TRBV6-1 | . | ASSEGPSGTVYEQY
TRBJ1-1 | 12 | TRBV5-6 | . | ASSFQLRNTEAF
TRBJ2-5 | 12 | TRBV5-4 | . | ASSLRTGRETQY
TRBJ2-3 | 12 | TRBV7-6 | few | ASSRGLATDTQY
TRBJ2-1 | 9 | TRBV6-5 | . | ASRLRDIEF
TRBJ2-3 | 11 | TRBV7-9 | . | ASSPVEADTQY
TRBJ1-1 | 15 | TRBV11-2 | . | ASSLRTGRIMNTEAF
TRBJ2-2 | 12 | TRBV30 | . | AGDKGQGVGELF
TRBJ2-1 | 12 | TRBV29-1 | . | SVDASGAYNEQF
TRBJ1-2 | 15 | TRBV7-9 | . | ASSLKAGQAPKYGYT
TRBJ1-5 | 13 | TRBV28 | . | ASSFRGRIPQPQH
TRBJ2-5 | 19 | TRBV4-2 | . | ASSPVLQPGLAGVGQETQY
TRBJ2-7 | 12 | TRBV2 | few | ASATDRTGYEQY
TRBJ1-5 | 11 | TRBV2 | many | ASSGTHNQPQH
TRBJ1-2 | 16 | TRBV4-2 | . | ASSQDGYYRTTNYGYT
TRBJ2-7 | 11 | TRBV19 | few | ASSAGSSYEQY